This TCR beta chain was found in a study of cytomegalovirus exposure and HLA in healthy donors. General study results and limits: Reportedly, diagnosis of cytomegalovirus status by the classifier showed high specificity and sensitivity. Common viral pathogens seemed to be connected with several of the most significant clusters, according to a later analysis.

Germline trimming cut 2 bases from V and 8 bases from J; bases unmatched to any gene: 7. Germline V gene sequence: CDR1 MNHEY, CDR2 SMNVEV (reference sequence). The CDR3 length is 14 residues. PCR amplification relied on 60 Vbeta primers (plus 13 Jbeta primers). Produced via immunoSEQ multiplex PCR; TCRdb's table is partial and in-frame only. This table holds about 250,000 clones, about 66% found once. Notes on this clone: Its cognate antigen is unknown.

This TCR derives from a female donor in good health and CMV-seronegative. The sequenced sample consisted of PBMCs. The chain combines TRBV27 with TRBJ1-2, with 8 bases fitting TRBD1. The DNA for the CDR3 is TGTGCCAGCAGTTTAAGGACAGGGCATTGGGGCTACACCTTC. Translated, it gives CASSLRTGHWGYTF.